The 4 T cell receptor beta chains in this list originate from one sample, sequenced in a study of Graves' ophthalmopathy and Graves' hyperthyroidism. The TCR beta CDR3 regions underwent amplification from RNA transcripts. HTBI-primed first-round RT-PCR preceded second-round multiplex PCR. Via MiXCR, TCRdb re-called the multiplex PCR reads, giving one row per CDR3 protein. The sample includes some 410,000 distinct CDR3 sequences, roughly 21% of them seen just once. The specimen sequenced was peripheral blood. The receptors were gathered from a woman between 18 and 29 years old with stable Graves' hyperthyroidism.

This chain uses TRBV6-1 with TRBJ2-5; TRBD1 matches at 7 bases. The CDR3 runs to 16 residues. Germline CDR1 MNHNS, CDR2 SASEGT. Trimming removed 8 bases from V and 5 bases from J; junction bases left unmatched: 17. The CDR3 loop reads CASGLSGKGAGETQYF. As DNA, the CDR3 is TGTGCCAGCGGACTTTCAGGGAAGGGGGCAGGGGAGACCCAGTACTTC.

This chain connects TRBV4-2 to TRBJ2-5, with D uncertain. This CDR3 is built from 18 residues. The germline V and J ends were trimmed by 5 bases and 4 bases, with 26 bases remaining between them. Germline V CDR1 and CDR2: LGHNA, YNFKEQ. The CDR3 DNA reads as TGTGCCAGCAGCTTCACGCCTGGAGAAATTTTCGTTGGAGAGACCCAGTACTTC. This codes for CASSFTPGEIFVGETQYF.

This clonotype was seen repeatedly, ten times or more. The chain carries TRBV6-8 and TRBJ2-7; no definite D call. CDR3 length: 11 residues. V was clipped by 6 bases and J by 4 bases, with 7 bases between them. The germline V gene encodes CDR1 MNHGY and CDR2 SAAAGT. In DNA, the CDR3 is TGTGCCAGCAGCCGATGGTACGAGCAGTACTTC. Its translation is CASSRWYEQYF.

Many counts were recorded for this clonotype. The chain joins TRBV20-1 to TRBJ2-7; TRBD2 agrees at 7 bases. The CDR3 sequence is 16 residues long. Per the germline V gene, CDR1 is DFQATT and CDR2 is SNEGSKA (reference sequence). After removal of 3 bases from V and 2 bases from J, the junction contained 13 bases not matched to a gene. CDR3 DNA: TGCAGTGCTAGGGGACTCGAAGCGGGACCCACCTACGAGCAGTACTTC. This translates into CSARGLEAGPTYEQYF.